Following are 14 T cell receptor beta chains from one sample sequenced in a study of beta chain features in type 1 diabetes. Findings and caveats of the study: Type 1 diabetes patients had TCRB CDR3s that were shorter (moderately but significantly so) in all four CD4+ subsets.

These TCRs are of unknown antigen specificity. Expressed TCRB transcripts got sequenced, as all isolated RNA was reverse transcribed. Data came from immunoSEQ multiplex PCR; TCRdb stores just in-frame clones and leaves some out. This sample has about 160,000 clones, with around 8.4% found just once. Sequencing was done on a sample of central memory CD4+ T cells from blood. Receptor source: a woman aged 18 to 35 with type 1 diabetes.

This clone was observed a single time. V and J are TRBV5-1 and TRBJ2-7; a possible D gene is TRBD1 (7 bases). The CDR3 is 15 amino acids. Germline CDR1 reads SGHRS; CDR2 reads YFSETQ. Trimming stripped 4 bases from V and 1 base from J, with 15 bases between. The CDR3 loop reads CASSMTGSGSYEQYF. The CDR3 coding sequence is TGCGCCAGCAGCATGACAGGGAGCGGGTCCTACGAGCAGTACTTC.

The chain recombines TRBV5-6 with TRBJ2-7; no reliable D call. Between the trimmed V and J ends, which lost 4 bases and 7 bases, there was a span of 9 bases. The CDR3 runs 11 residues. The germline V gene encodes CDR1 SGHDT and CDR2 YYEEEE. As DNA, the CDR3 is TGTGCCAGCAGCACTGCCGCAGAGCAGTACTTC. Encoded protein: CASSTAAEQYF. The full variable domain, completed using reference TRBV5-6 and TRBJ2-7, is DAGVTQSPTHLIKTRGQQVTLRCSPKSGHDTVSWYQQALGQGPQFIFQYYEEEERQRGNFPDRFSGHQFPNYSSELNVNALLLGDSALYLCASSTAAEQYFGPGTRLTVT.

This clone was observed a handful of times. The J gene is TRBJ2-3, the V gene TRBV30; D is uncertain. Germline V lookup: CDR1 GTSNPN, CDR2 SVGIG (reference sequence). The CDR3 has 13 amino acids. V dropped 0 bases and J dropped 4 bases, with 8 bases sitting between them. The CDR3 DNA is TGTGCCTGGAGTGTAACCGGGTCAGATACGCAGTATTTT. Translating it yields CAWSVTGSDTQYF.

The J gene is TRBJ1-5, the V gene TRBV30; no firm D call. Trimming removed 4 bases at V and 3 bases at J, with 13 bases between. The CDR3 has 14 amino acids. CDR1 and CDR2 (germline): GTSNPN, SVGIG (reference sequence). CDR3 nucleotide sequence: TGTGCCTGGAATCGGGGAGGGTCCAATCAGCCCCAGCATTTT. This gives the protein CAWNRGGSNQPQHF.

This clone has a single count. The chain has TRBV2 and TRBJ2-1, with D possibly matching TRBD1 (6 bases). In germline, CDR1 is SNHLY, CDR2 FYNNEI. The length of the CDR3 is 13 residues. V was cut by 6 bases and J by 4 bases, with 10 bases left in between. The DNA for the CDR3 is TGTGCCAGCAGCGATACAGGGTACAATGAGCAGTTCTTC. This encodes CASSDTGYNEQFF. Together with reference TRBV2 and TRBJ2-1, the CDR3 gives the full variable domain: EPEVTQTPSHQVTQMGQEVILRCVPISNHLYFYWYRQILGQKVEFLVSFYNNEISEKSEIFDDQFSVERPDGSNFTLKIRSTKLEDSAMYFCASSDTGYNEQFFGPGTRLTVL.

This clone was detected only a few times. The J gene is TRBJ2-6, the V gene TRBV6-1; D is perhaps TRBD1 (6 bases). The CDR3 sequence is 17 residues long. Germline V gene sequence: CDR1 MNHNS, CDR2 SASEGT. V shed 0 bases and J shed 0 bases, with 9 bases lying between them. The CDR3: CASSEAGGFSGANVLTF. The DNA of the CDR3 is TGTGCCAGCAGTGAAGCTGGGGGCTTCTCTGGGGCCAACGTCCTGACTTTC.

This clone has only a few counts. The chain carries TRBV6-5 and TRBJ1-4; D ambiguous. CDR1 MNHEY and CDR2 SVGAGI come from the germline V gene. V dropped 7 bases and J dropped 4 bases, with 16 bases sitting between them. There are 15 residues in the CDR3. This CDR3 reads CASKIGGAINEKLFF. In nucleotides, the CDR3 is TGTGCCAGCAAGATCGGCGGAGCGATTAATGAAAAACTGTTTTTT.

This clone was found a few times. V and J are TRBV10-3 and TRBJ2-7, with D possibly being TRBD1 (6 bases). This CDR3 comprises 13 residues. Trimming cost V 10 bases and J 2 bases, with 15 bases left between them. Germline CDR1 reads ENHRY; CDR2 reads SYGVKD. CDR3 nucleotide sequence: TGTGCCACGACAGACAGGCAGACCTACGAGCAGTACTTC. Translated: CATTDRQTYEQYF.

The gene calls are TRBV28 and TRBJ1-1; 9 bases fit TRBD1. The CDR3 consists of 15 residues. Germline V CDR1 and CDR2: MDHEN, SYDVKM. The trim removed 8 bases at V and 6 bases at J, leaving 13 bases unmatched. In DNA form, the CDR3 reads TGTGCCAGCTCCCCGGCCGGGACAGGGAGGTCTGAAGCTTTCTTT. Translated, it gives CASSPAGTGRSEAFF.

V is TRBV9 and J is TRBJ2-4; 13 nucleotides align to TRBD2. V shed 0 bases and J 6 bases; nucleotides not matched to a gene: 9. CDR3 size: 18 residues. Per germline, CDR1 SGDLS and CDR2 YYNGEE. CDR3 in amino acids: CASSVAPTSGGSLNIQYF. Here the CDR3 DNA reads TGTGCCAGCAGCGTAGCCCCGACTAGCGGGGGGTCTCTAAACATTCAGTACTTC.

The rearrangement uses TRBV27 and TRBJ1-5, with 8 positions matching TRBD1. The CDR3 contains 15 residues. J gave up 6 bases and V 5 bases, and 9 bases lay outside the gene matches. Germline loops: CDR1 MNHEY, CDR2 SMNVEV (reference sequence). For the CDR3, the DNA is TGTGCCAGCAGTCGAGACAGGGGTATGGGTCAGCCCCAGCATTTT. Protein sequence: CASSRDRGMGQPQHF.

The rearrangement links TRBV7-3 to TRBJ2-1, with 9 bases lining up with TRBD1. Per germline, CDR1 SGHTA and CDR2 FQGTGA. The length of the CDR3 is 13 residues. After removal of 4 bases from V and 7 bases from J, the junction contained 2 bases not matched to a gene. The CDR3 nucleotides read TGTGCCAGCAGCTCCGACAGGGGGAATGAGCAGTTCTTC. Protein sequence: CASSSDRGNEQFF.

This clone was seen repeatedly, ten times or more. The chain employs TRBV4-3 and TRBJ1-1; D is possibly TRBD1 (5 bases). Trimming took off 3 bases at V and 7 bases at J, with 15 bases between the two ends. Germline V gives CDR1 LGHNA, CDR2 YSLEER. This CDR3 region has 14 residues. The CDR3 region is CASSQSRAGYEAFF. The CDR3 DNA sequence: TGCGCCAGCAGCCAGTCCAGGGCCGGTTATGAAGCTTTCTTT.

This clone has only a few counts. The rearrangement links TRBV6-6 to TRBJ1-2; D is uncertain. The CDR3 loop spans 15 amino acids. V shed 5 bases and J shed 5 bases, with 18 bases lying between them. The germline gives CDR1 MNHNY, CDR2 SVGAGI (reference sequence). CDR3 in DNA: TGTGCCAGCAGTCCACCGGGAACCCTACGTTATGGCTACACCTTC. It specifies CASSPPGTLRYGYTF.